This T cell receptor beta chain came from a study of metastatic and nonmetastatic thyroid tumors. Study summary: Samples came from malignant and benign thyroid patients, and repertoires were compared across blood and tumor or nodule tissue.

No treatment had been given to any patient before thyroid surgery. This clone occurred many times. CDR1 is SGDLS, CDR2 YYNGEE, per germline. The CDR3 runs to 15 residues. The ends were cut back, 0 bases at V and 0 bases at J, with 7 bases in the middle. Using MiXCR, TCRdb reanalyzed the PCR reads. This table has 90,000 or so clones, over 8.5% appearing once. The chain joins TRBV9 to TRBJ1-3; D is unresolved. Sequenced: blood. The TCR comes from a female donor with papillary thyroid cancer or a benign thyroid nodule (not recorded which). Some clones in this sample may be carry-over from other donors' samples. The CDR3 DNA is TGTGCCAGCAGCGTAGATACGGGCTCTGGAAACACCATATATTTT. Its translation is CASSVDTGSGNTIYF.